This TCR beta chain was found in a study of prognosis after radiotherapy for stage I lung cancer (dated by TCRdb to the early 2020s). Regarding the study in general: Between April 2018 and early 2019, around 20 patients with stage I NSCLC were enrolled in Nanjing, China. About 5 patients had oligometastatic NSCLC after their primary tumor was surgically resected, and about 13 patients had newly diagnosed primary stage I lung tumors. All patients were regarded as medically inoperable, because of comorbidities in more than 10 patients and refusal of surgery in more than 5 patients. The cohort included approximately 13 men and five or six women, with a median age of roughly 74 years and a range of roughly 53 to 85 years. About a dozen patients had adenocarcinoma and roughly 7 had squamous cell carcinoma as the tumor histology. Image-guided IMRT or VMAT was used to deliver SBRT in 3 to 5 fractions at a biologically effective dose of at least 100 Gy. Concurrent therapy was not administered to any patient alongside SBRT. Four of the 19 patients developed distant metastases after SBRT, at a median of about seven months; the other 15 showed no significant progression. This study profiled peripheral blood TCR beta repertoires from stage I NSCLC patients before and after stereotactic body radiotherapy and linked the repertoires to distant failure. The study took one blood sample before SBRT and one after SBRT from each of 19 patients and sequenced all 40 or so samples.

The V end loses 6 bases and the J end loses 3 bases, and a stretch of 9 bases separates them. The CDR3 runs 13 residues from the cysteine to the phenylalanine. The kept DNA is CDR3 alone, 39 bases in frame from the first base. This clonotype was seen many times. It lacks a known antigen. No much larger clonotype is one base removed from it; base qualities were not supplied. The TCR beta CDR3 region was amplified from genomic DNA by two rounds of multiplex PCR. The first PCR round used primers specific to each TRBV and TRBJ gene, and the primer sequences were filed in Chinese patent CN105087789A. Universal primers were used in the second PCR round. The Roche High Pure PCR Template Preparation Kit was used to extract genomic DNA from frozen PBMCs. Libraries were sequenced paired-end with 151 bp reads on an Illumina HiSeq 3000. On the authors' methods: CutAdapt was used to discard raw reads that did not contain the multiplex PCR primer sequences. Using PEAR, the high-quality paired reads were merged into contigs. By alignment to reference sequences, MiXCR assigned TRB V, D and J gene segments to each contig. CDR3 sequences were clustered by base quality and sequence similarity to remove sequencing errors. Diversity was calculated as Shannon entropy divided by the natural log of the number of productive TCR sequences. Clonality was defined as one minus Shannon entropy divided by the natural log of the number of unique clonotypes. The Youden index of ROC curves was used to select progression-free survival cut-offs for repertoire metrics, and analyses were performed in R 3.5.3. TCRdb took the public reads, trimmed them with fastp at Q25, ran MiXCR for clone calling and kept in-frame beta chains. For every CDR3 protein sequence, its rows merge into one entry that carries the most common genes and DNA. The V and J calls and clone size are TCRdb's, not the authors'. This sample holds 25,000 to 35,000 distinct CDR3 sequences; 40% to 55% were observed only once. In total, the top ten clones hold approximately 17% of the sample.

What the research found in general, with its limitations: Post-SBRT Shannon entropy and its change from baseline were lower in patients who developed distant metastases; baseline Shannon entropy was not associated with metastases. No adjustment for multiple comparisons was applied to any of the reported P values. The study was limited by the small cohort and short follow-up, and independent validation of the study findings is required. Differences by metastasis status were reportedly seen in TRBV and TRBJ usage frequencies, involving two V genes at baseline and, after SBRT, nine V genes and two J genes. After SBRT, the number of unique TCR clones decreased (median about 9,900 before versus fewer than 7,500 after; Wilcoxon paired P=0.011). Tumor specificity of expanded TCR clones was not determined.

No patient had a history of other malignancies or prior chemotherapy or radiotherapy, and all had node-negative disease on CT and PET/CT. About 6.4 milliliters of peripheral venous blood were drawn into EDTA tubes at each of two time points. Ficoll-Paque Plus density-gradient centrifugation was used to isolate PBMCs. Right after collection, samples were placed at -80 degrees C and kept there until analysis. The rearranged segments are TRBV12-3 or TRBV12-4 and TRBJ1-3, with the D segment identity uncertain. The starting material was PBMCs, obtained before or after stereotactic body radiation therapy (not recorded which). The sequence came from a donor over 45 with non-small cell lung cancer. The DNA is as follows: TGTGCCAGCAGACAACTGATTGGAAACACCATATATTTT. It encodes CASRQLIGNTIYF.